The 7 T cell receptor beta chains below all came from one sample that was sequenced in a study of T-cell reconstitution after alpha-beta-depleted transplantation in children. Unique molecular identifiers were used to barcode this TCRbeta library. MiXCR was run by TCRdb on the PCR reads, yielding one entry per CDR3 protein. The table has roughly 200,000 distinct CDR3 sequences, under 8.5% seen once. The source was PBMCs, collected before TCRalphabeta/CD19-depleted stem cell transplant. The receptor set was obtained from a boy under 10 years old with acute lymphoblastic leukemia, due to receive a stem cell transplant.

This clonotype occurred many times. The chain combines TRBV10-3 with TRBJ2-2; 8 nucleotides agree with TRBD1. The CDR3 sequence is 16 residues long. Germline V lookup: CDR1 ENHRY, CDR2 SYGVKD. With 4 bases clipped from V and 0 bases from J, the junction kept 4 bases outside the gene matches. The CDR3 DNA is TGTGCCATCAGTGTGGACAGGGACTCGAACACCGGGGAGCTGTTTTTT. Amino acid sequence: CAISVDRDSNTGELFF.

This clonotype occurred many times. The V and J genes are TRBV29-1 and TRBJ1-4; 9 bases align to TRBD1. Trimming at V came to 5 bases and at J to 6 bases, leaving 10 bases not matched to a gene. The CDR3 length is 15 residues. CDR1 is SQVTM and CDR2 is ANQGSEA in the germline V gene. DNA for the CDR3: TGCAGCGTTTACAGGGGGCCGGGGGAAGATGAAAAACTGTTTTTT. Translated: CSVYRGPGEDEKLFF. Variable domain in full (rest from reference TRBV29-1 and TRBJ1-4): SAVISQKPSRDICQRGTSLTIQCQVDSQVTMMFWYRQQPGQSLTLIATANQGSEATYESGFVIDKFPISRPNLTFSTLTVSNMSPEDSSIYLCSVYRGPGEDEKLFFGSGTQLSVL.

As DNA, the CDR3 is TGTGCCAGTAGTACCCGGGATGCAACTAATGAAAAACTGTTTTTT. Amino acid sequence: CASSTRDATNEKLFF. The chain combines TRBV19 with TRBJ1-4; D is unresolved. Between the trimmed V and J ends, which lost 4 bases and 0 bases, there was a span of 9 bases. Germline V gene sequence: CDR1 LNHDA, CDR2 SQIVND (reference sequence). This CDR3 is 15 amino acids long.

This clonotype was observed at least ten times. The chain links TRBV7-2 to TRBJ2-1, with D uncertain. CDR3 length: 15 residues. Trimming shortened V by 1 base and J by 2 bases, and 9 bases separated the two germline ends. The V gene's germline CDR1 is SGHTA and CDR2 FQGNSA. The CDR3 DNA is TGTGCCAGCAGCTTAGATAGCAATCCCTACAATGAGCAGTTCTTC. Translation: CASSLDSNPYNEQFF.

This clonotype appeared many times. The V call is TRBV5-1, the J call TRBJ2-7, with D possibly matching TRBD2 (6 bases). The ends were cut back, 5 bases at V and 6 bases at J, with 18 bases in the middle. The V gene's germline CDR1 is SGHRS and CDR2 YFSETQ. The length of the CDR3 is 14 residues. The CDR3 DNA sequence: TGCGCCAGCAGTTCGGGGGATTCTATCAGCGAGCAGTACTTC. Encoded protein: CASSSGDSISEQYF.

This clonotype was counted many times. This rearrangement joins TRBV20-1 to TRBJ2-5; the D is unclear. The V end lost 5 bases, the J end lost 1 base, and 5 bases lay between the germline ends. Looked up from germline, CDR1 is DFQATT and CDR2 is SNEGSKA (reference sequence). The CDR3 totals 11 residues. In DNA form, the CDR3 reads TGCAGTGCTCCCCCCCAAGAGACCCAGTACTTC. Its translation: CSAPPQETQYF.

The table lists this clonotype with many counts. V usage is TRBV9 and J usage is TRBJ1-2, with TRBD1 as a possible D gene (6 bases). Trimming pared 1 base from V and 1 base from J, leaving 17 bases between. There are 17 residues in the CDR3. Germline V gene data show CDR1 as SGDLS and CDR2 as YYNGEE. CDR3 amino acids: CASSVPYDEDSNYGYTF. CDR3 DNA sequence: TGTGCCAGCAGCGTACCCTACGACGAGGACAGTAACTATGGCTACACCTTC.